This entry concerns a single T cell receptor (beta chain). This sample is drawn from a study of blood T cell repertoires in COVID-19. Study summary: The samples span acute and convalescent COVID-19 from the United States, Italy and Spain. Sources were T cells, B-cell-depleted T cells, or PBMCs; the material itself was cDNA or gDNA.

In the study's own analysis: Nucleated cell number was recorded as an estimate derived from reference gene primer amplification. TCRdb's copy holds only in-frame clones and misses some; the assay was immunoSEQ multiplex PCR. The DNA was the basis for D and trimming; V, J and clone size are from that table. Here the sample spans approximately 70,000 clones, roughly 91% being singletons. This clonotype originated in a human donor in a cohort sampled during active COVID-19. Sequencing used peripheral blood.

CDR3 DNA: TGTGCCAGCAGTGGCGTCTCCCCGGCGGGGTTCTTC. Residues: CASSGVSPAGFF. The rearrangement joins TRBV2 to TRBJ2-1; maybe TRBD2 (5 bases). The CDR3 has 12 amino acids. V was cut by 4 bases and J by 15 bases, with 16 bases left in between. The germline V gene encodes CDR1 SNHLY and CDR2 FYNNEI.